The source of this T cell receptor (beta chain) is a study of CD8 T cells in Susac syndrome. Random hexamers primed reverse transcription of about 0.5 to 1 ug RNA. TCRdb re-analysed the immunoSEQ multiplex PCR reads in MiXCR, keeping a single row per CDR3 protein. The profile covers approximately 150,000 distinct CDR3 sequences, with approximately 94% appearing a single time and less than 0.095% taken by the ten largest. This clonotype originated in a human donor in good health. Material: CD4+ T cells from PBMCs.

DNA for the CDR3: TGTGCCAGCAGCGTACCCAGCGGAGGGGGCTACAATGAGCAGTTCTTC. Translation: CASSVPSGGGYNEQFF. V usage is TRBV28 and J usage is TRBJ2-1; D may be TRBD1 or TRBD2 (6 bases each). V lost 6 bases, J lost 3 bases, and 18 bases lay in between. CDR1 is MDHEN, CDR2 SYDVKM, per germline. CDR3 size: 16 residues.